This T cell receptor (beta chain) was sequenced in a study of T cells in Graves' hyperthyroidism and ophthalmopathy. This clonotype was seen many times. RNA transcripts gave rise to amplified TCR beta CDR3 regions. HTBI primers were employed in a first-round RT-PCR of the TCR CDR3. In TCRdb, the multiplex PCR reads were re-called with MiXCR into one record per CDR3 protein. The table records roughly 550,000 distinct CDR3 sequences, 15% to 20% of them present only once. The CDR3 has 13 amino acids. Deletions cut 5 bases from V and 4 bases from J, with 10 bases between. The V gene's germline CDR1 is SGHTA and CDR2 FQGTGA.

The receptor comes from a woman in her 30s with Graves' ophthalmopathy. The source material was blood. J is TRBJ2-3 and V is TRBV7-3; D is undetermined. This CDR3 is CASSRDMADTQYF. The CDR3 nucleotides read TGTGCCAGCAGCCGCGATATGGCAGATACGCAGTATTTT.